These 20 T cell receptor beta chains originate from one sample sequenced in a study of T cell responses to AZD1222 COVID-19 vaccine (dated by TCRdb to the early 2020s). Libraries were prepared through the immunoSEQ multiplex PCR assay. TCRdb carries this immuneACCESS record with in-frame sequences only. Its versions omit some clonotypes, under half of them owing to an unresolved V gene in the studies checked, with the rest unexplained. Across this sample there are roughly 150,000 clones, with about nine tenths seen only once. The ten most abundant clones make up just over 5% of the sample. The sample's time point label, decoded: baseline before first vaccination. The sequences come from peripheral blood, collected on day 0 of AZD1222 vaccination. These receptors all come from an adult in good health.

The chain joins TRBV9 to TRBJ2-3; 7 nucleotides match TRBD2. Germline CDR1 SGDLS, CDR2 YYNGEE. The CDR3 has 16 amino acids. V lost 2 bases and J lost 3; bases outside the gene matches: 9. DNA of the CDR3: TGTGCCAGCAGCGTCCGTGCGGGAGTAAGTACAGATACGCAGTATTTT. Translating it yields CASSVRAGVSTDTQYF.

This sequence joins TRBV20-1 and TRBJ1-2; D is uncertain. V lost 6 bases and J 6 bases, leaving 8 bases between the germline ends. The CDR3 consists of 10 residues. The germline gives CDR1 DFQATT, CDR2 SNEGSKA (reference sequence). The CDR3 region is CSAVENGYTF. The CDR3 DNA reads TGCAGTGCAGTGGAAAATGGCTACACCTTC.

In DNA form, the CDR3 reads TGTGCCAGAAGCTCCCCAGGGGGTACTGAAGCTTTCTTT. Protein sequence: CARSSPGGTEAFF. The chain couples TRBV5-3 to TRBJ1-1; TRBD1 agrees at 7 bases. TRBV5-3 belongs to the ORF category, with a function that is uncertain. Trimming cost V 3 bases and J 5 bases; bases outside gene matches: 4. The CDR3 runs 13 residues.

The chain employs TRBV2 and TRBJ2-7; the match to TRBD2 covers 7 bases. CDR3 length: 13 residues. CDR1 and CDR2 (germline): SNHLY, FYNNEI. The ends lost 5 bases at V and 5 bases at J; junction bases unmatched: 6. The CDR3 region is CASSKGLIDEQYF. CDR3 DNA sequence: TGTGCCAGCAGTAAGGGACTAATCGACGAGCAGTACTTC.

The rearrangement links TRBV5-5 to TRBJ1-5; TRBD1 might be the D (5 bases). The CDR3 is made up of 14 amino acids. The V end lost 0 bases, the J end lost 5 bases, and 9 bases lay between the germline ends. Per germline, CDR1 SGHKS and CDR2 YYEKEE (reference sequence). The CDR3 DNA reads TGTGCCAGCAGCTTGGGCAGGGAGTATCAGCCCCAGCATTTT. It encodes CASSLGREYQPQHF.

This rearrangement joins TRBV21-1 to TRBJ1-2; the D call in the table, TRBD1, was not verified against the DNA. TRBV21-1 is annotated as a pseudogene. The CDR3 loop spans 13 amino acids. The CDR3 DNA sequence: TGTGCCAGCTTGGCACCGATTGACTATGGCTACACCTTC. It yields the protein CASLAPIDYGYTF.

This clone has only one observation. The chain couples TRBV7-2 to TRBJ2-3; a possible D gene is TRBD2 (6 bases). The CDR3 length is 15 residues. The V gene lost 2 bases and the J gene lost 2 bases, with 11 bases spanning the gap. Germline CDR1 SGHTA, CDR2 FQGNSA. The CDR3 loop reads CASSLLAIHTDTQYF. CDR3 bases: TGTGCCAGCAGCTTACTAGCGATACACACAGATACGCAGTATTTT.

The genes are TRBV11-2 and TRBJ1-3; D not certain. The CDR3 consists of 12 residues. The germline V and J ends were trimmed by 3 bases and 7 bases, with 7 bases remaining between them. Looked up from germline, CDR1 is SGHAT and CDR2 is FQNNGV. The CDR3 DNA is TGTGCCAGCAGCTTCGACCGTAACACCATATATTTT. Protein product: CASSFDRNTIYF. Full variable domain (remainder filled in from reference TRBV11-2 and TRBJ1-3): EAGVAQSPRYKIIEKRQSVAFWCNPISGHATLYWYQQILGQGPKLLIQFQNNGVVDDSQLPKDRFSAERLKGVDSTLKIQPAKLEDSAVYLCASSFDRNTIYFGEGSWLTVV.

This clone appeared once. This rearrangement joins TRBV7-2 to TRBJ2-7; D uncertain. V was clipped by 0 bases and J by 0 bases, with 6 bases between them. This CDR3 region has 14 residues. The V gene's germline CDR1 is SGHTA and CDR2 FQGNSA. The CDR3, as DNA: TGTGCCAGCAGCTTAGCGTCCCGCTCCTACGAGCAGTACTTC. Protein: CASSLASRSYEQYF.

This clone appeared a single time. The chain uses TRBV6-5 and TRBJ2-7, with D perhaps matching TRBD1 or TRBD2 (6 bases each). V lost 0 bases, J lost 6 bases, and 15 bases lay in between. Germline V gives CDR1 MNHEY, CDR2 SVGAGI. The CDR3 runs to 15 residues. DNA of the CDR3: TGTGCCAGCAGTTACTCTAGCCGGGGGCATTCCGAGCAGTACTTC. Translation gives CASSYSSRGHSEQYF.

This clone was seen only a few times. V and J are TRBV6-6 and TRBJ1-4; the D is unclear. Trimming pared 0 bases from V and 7 bases from J, leaving 6 bases between. The CDR3 covers 13 residues. Germline V gene lookup returns CDR1 MNHNY and CDR2 SVGAGI (reference sequence). CDR3 loop: CASSYSVVEKLFF. CDR3 DNA: TGTGCCAGCAGTTACTCCGTTGTTGAAAAACTGTTTTTT.

The J gene is TRBJ1-4, the V gene TRBV9; D unclear. CDR1 and CDR2 from the germline V gene are SGDLS and YYNGEE. The CDR3 has 16 amino acids. Trimming cost V 3 bases and J 1 base, with 13 bases left between them. Written as DNA, the CDR3 is TGTGCCAGCAGCGGAGTGGGTGTCGGAACTAATGAAAAACTGTTTTTT. Translation gives CASSGVGVGTNEKLFF. Full variable domain (missing parts from reference TRBV9 and TRBJ1-4): DSGVTQTPKHLITATGQRVTLRCSPRSGDLSVYWYQQSLDQGLQFLIQYYNGEERAKGNILERFSAQQFPDLHSELNLSSLELGDSALYFCASSGVGVGTNEKLFFGSGTQLSVL.

DNA for the CDR3: TGTGCCAGTAGGGTGACTAGTTCGGGCTCCTACGAGCAGTACTTC. Translation: CASRVTSSGSYEQYF. The chain links TRBV19 to TRBJ2-7; D perhaps matches TRBD2 (6 bases). The V gene's germline CDR1 is LNHDA and CDR2 SQIVND (reference sequence). Deletions cut 6 bases from V and 0 bases from J, with 15 bases between. This CDR3 contains 15 residues. The full variable domain, completed using reference TRBV19 and TRBJ2-7, is DGGITQSPKYLFRKEGQNVTLSCEQNLNHDAMYWYRQDPGQGLRLIYYSQIVNDFQKGDIAEGYSVSREKKESFPLTVTSAQKNPTAFYLCASRVTSSGSYEQYFGPGTRLTVT.

The J gene is TRBJ1-4, the V gene TRBV4-1; no clear D gene. V lost 1 base and J lost 6, with 9 bases in between. CDR1 is MGHRA, CDR2 YSYEKL, per germline. The CDR3 is 14 amino acids. The CDR3 reads CASSQGRVDEKLFF. DNA of the CDR3: TGCGCCAGCAGCCAAGGTCGGGTTGATGAAAAACTGTTTTTT.

The rearrangement links TRBV5-8 to TRBJ1-2; tentative D call: TRBD1 (5 bases). The CDR3 loop spans 17 amino acids. Germline CDR1 is SGHTS and CDR2 is YDEGEE. The V gene lost 0 bases and the J gene lost 5 bases, with 20 bases spanning the gap. The CDR3 is CASSLGVLAGTAYGYTF. The CDR3 bases are TGTGCCAGCAGCTTGGGAGTCCTAGCCGGGACGGCATATGGCTACACCTTC.

V usage is TRBV27 and J usage is TRBJ2-3, with 11 bases aligning to TRBD2. V was clipped by 4 bases and J by 1 base; unmatched bases: 4. The CDR3 spans 16 residues. The germline gives CDR1 MNHEY, CDR2 SMNVEV (reference sequence). The CDR3 loop is CASSSGTSGGTDTQYF. As DNA, the CDR3 is TGTGCCAGCAGTTCCGGGACTAGCGGAGGCACAGATACGCAGTATTTT.

V is TRBV3-1 (or the pseudogene TRBV3-2) and J is TRBJ2-7; D ambiguous. V lost 1 base and J lost 0, with 13 bases in between. Germline CDR1 is LGHDT and CDR2 is YNNKEL (reference sequence). This CDR3 is 16 amino acids long. The CDR3 protein is CASSQGEGYLSYEQYF. CDR3 sequence (DNA): TGTGCCAGCAGCCAAGGGGAAGGATACCTCTCCTACGAGCAGTACTTC.

The chain is built from TRBV19 and TRBJ1-5; D is perhaps TRBD1 (6 bases). Trimming left V 4 bases short and J 4 bases short, with 11 bases between. CDR3 length equals 14 residues. Germline V lookup: CDR1 LNHDA, CDR2 SQIVND (reference sequence). The CDR3 nucleotides are TGTGCCAGTAGTAAAGAACAGGGAAATCAGCCCCAGCATTTT. Amino acid sequence: CASSKEQGNQPQHF.

V is TRBV6-1 and J is TRBJ1-4; possible D gene TRBD1, 6 bases. Between the trimmed V and J ends, which lost 7 bases and 1 base, there was a span of 10 bases. Germline V CDR1 and CDR2: MNHNS, SASEGT. CDR3 length: 14 amino acids. The CDR3 sequence: CASNGGVTNEKLFF. The CDR3 region has the DNA TGTGCCAGCAACGGGGGCGTAACTAATGAAAAACTGTTTTTT.

V gene TRBV4-3 combines with J gene TRBJ2-5; 8 nucleotides agree with TRBD1. The CDR3 is 16 amino acids. Per the germline V gene, CDR1 is LGHNA and CDR2 is YSLEER. V shed 0 bases and J 5 bases; nucleotides not matched to a gene: 8. CDR3 region: CASSQELAGGKETQYF. CDR3 nucleotides: TGCGCCAGCAGCCAAGAATTAGCAGGGGGCAAGGAGACCCAGTACTTC.